Below are 16 T cell receptor beta chains sequenced from a single sample in a study of blood T cell repertoires in COVID-19. Profiling relied on immunoSEQ multiplex PCR, and the TCRdb table lists in-frame clones only, not all of them. The sample contains about 270,000 clones, about 85% of which appear only once. Sample: peripheral blood. Receptors were obtained from a human donor in a cohort sampled during active COVID-19.

CDR3 region: CASRMGWGGSDYGYTF. CDR3 sequence (DNA): TGTGCCAGTAGGATGGGATGGGGAGGGTCCGACTATGGCTACACCTTC. The rearrangement links TRBV19 to TRBJ1-2; no clear D gene. This CDR3 contains 16 residues. Trimming removed 6 bases at V and 3 bases at J, with 20 bases between. Germline-derived CDR1 and CDR2 are LNHDA and SQIVND (reference sequence).

The chain uses TRBV4-1 and TRBJ1-3; TRBD1 might be the D (5 bases). The CDR3 loop spans 16 amino acids. V was shortened by 3 bases and J by 0 bases, with 12 bases between the two germline ends. The V gene's germline CDR1 is MGHRA and CDR2 YSYEKL. The CDR3 is CASSHPTGASGNTIYF. CDR3 bases: TGCGCCAGCAGCCACCCCACAGGTGCCTCTGGAAACACCATATATTTT.

J is TRBJ1-5 and V is TRBV10-2; TRBD1 matches at 8 bases. This CDR3 has 18 residues. Germline CDR1 reads WSHSY; CDR2 reads SAAADI. V shed 5 bases and J 0 bases; nucleotides not matched to a gene: 12. Written as DNA, the CDR3 is TGCGCCAGCAGTTCCGGACAGGGCGCATGGATTAGCAATCAGCCCCAGCATTTT. The encoded protein is CASSSGQGAWISNQPQHF.

This clone was observed a few times. The rearrangement links TRBV19 to TRBJ2-2; D not resolved. The CDR3 covers 11 residues. V was shortened by 8 bases and J by 7 bases, with 8 bases between the two germline ends. Germline values: CDR1 LNHDA, CDR2 SQIVND (reference sequence). The DNA of the CDR3 is TGTGCCAGTGGGCTGATCGGGGAGCTGTTTTTT. Its translation is CASGLIGELFF. Full variable domain (missing parts from reference TRBV19 and TRBJ2-2): DGGITQSPKYLFRKEGQNVTLSCEQNLNHDAMYWYRQDPGQGLRLIYYSQIVNDFQKGDIAEGYSVSREKKESFPLTVTSAQKNPTAFYLCASGLIGELFFGEGSRLTVL.

The chain combines TRBV5-1 with TRBJ2-5, with 9 nucleotides matching TRBD2. The ends lost 2 bases at V and 4 bases at J; junction bases unmatched: 6. This CDR3 region has 15 residues. Germline CDR1 SGHRS, CDR2 YFSETQ. The CDR3 DNA is TGCGCCAGCAGCTTCGCCCCGGGACTAGCAGAGACCCAGTACTTC. Protein product: CASSFAPGLAETQYF.

The rearrangement joins TRBV12-3 or TRBV12-4 to TRBJ1-1; no clear D gene. The CDR3 is 13 amino acids. V gave up 7 bases and J gave up 3 bases, with 12 bases separating them. CDR3 amino acids: CASKRQRYTEAFF. The CDR3 nucleotides read TGTGCCAGCAAGAGGCAGAGGTACACTGAAGCTTTCTTT.

This rearrangement joins TRBV18 to TRBJ2-7; a weak D match, TRBD1 (6 bases). Trimming removed 3 bases from V and 6 bases from J, with 12 bases in between. The CDR3 has 13 residues. Germline values: CDR1 KGHSH, CDR2 LQKENI. The CDR3 loop reads CASSPDRMAEQYF. The CDR3 DNA reads as TGTGCCAGCTCACCGGACAGAATGGCCGAGCAGTACTTC.

J is TRBJ2-2 and V is TRBV28, with 10 bases aligning to TRBD2. Trimming removed 3 bases from V and 7 bases from J; junction bases left unmatched: 14. Looked up from germline, CDR1 is MDHEN and CDR2 is SYDVKM. CDR3 length equals 18 residues. The CDR3 is CASSLGTSGRASGGELFF. The CDR3 coding sequence is TGTGCCAGCAGTTTGGGTACGAGCGGGAGGGCCTCCGGCGGGGAGCTGTTTTTT. Full variable domain (remainder filled in from reference TRBV28 and TRBJ2-2): DVKVTQSSRYLVKRTGEKVFLECVQDMDHENMFWYRQDPGLGLRLIYFSYDVKMKEKGDIPEGYSVSREKKERFSLILESASTNQTSMYLCASSLGTSGRASGGELFFGEGSRLTVL.

This chain links TRBV4-2 with TRBJ2-5, with 8 nucleotides matching TRBD2. J gave up 5 bases and V 4 bases, and 18 bases lay outside the gene matches. CDR3 length: 18 amino acids. Per germline, CDR1 LGHNA and CDR2 YNFKEQ. This CDR3 reads CASSPIGGGAGVRETQYF. The CDR3 DNA sequence: TGTGCCAGCAGCCCGATTGGGGGGGGAGCGGGAGTAAGGGAGACCCAGTACTTC.

The chain carries TRBV7-9 and TRBJ2-7, with 7 bases aligning to TRBD2. In germline, CDR1 is SEHNR, CDR2 FQNEAQ (reference sequence). The CDR3 loop spans 12 amino acids. Trimming removed 5 bases from V and 9 bases from J; junction bases left unmatched: 7. The CDR3 nucleotides are TGTGCCAGCAGCAACACGGGGGGAACGCAGTACTTC. The encoded protein is CASSNTGGTQYF.

This chain uses TRBV2 with TRBJ2-5; TRBD1 agrees at 8 bases. In germline, CDR1 is SNHLY, CDR2 FYNNEI. The CDR3 extends over 14 amino acids. V was clipped by 5 bases and J by 10 bases; unmatched bases: 12. CDR3 sequence: CASSSGTGGGGQYF. The CDR3 region has the DNA TGTGCCAGCAGTTCCGGGACAGGAGGCGGTGGCCAGTACTTC.

The rearrangement links TRBV7-2 to TRBJ2-3; TRBD2 might be the D (6 bases). The V gene lost 5 bases and the J gene lost 3 bases, with 12 bases spanning the gap. Germline-derived CDR1 and CDR2 are SGHTA and FQGNSA. The CDR3 totals 14 residues. This CDR3 reads CASSTWRETDTQYF. The DNA of the CDR3 is TGTGCCAGCAGCACCTGGAGGGAAACAGATACGCAGTATTTT.

Regarding this clone: Other DNA variants within this sample encode the same CDR3. The CDR3 DNA sequence: TGTGCCAGCTCTCCCTCCGGGACAGGGGGGAATGAGCAGTTCTTC. Protein sequence: CASSPSGTGGNEQFF. V gene TRBV18 combines with J gene TRBJ2-1; 11 bases match TRBD1. The germline CDR1 and CDR2 sequences are KGHSH and LQKENI. The ends lost 6 bases at V and 7 bases at J; junction bases unmatched: 8. CDR3 size: 15 residues. The variable domain in full, completed from reference TRBV18 and TRBJ2-1, reads NAGVMQNPRHLVRRRGQEARLRCSPMKGHSHVYWYRQLPEEGLKFMVYLQKENIIDESGMPKERFSAEFPKEGPSILRIQQVVRGDSAAYFCASSPSGTGGNEQFFGPGTRLTVL.

The chain is built from TRBV5-1 and TRBJ2-1; 8 nucleotides align to TRBD2. This CDR3 has 15 amino acids. Looked up from germline, CDR1 is SGHRS and CDR2 is YFSETQ. The J segment lost 5 bases and the V segment lost 1 base, leaving 5 bases of the junction unmatched. The CDR3 region has the DNA TGCGCCAGCAGCTTGATGCGCGGGGGGAACAATGAGCAGTTCTTC. It translates to CASSLMRGGNNEQFF. The variable domain in full, with the rest retrieved from reference TRBV5-1 and TRBJ2-1, is KAGVTQTPRYLIKTRGQQVTLSCSPISGHRSVSWYQQTPGQGLQFLFEYFSETQRNKGNFPGRFSGRQFSNSRSEMNVSTLELGDSALYLCASSLMRGGNNEQFFGPGTRLTVL.

The chain carries TRBV10-3 and TRBJ2-1; 8 bases line up with TRBD2. Losses at the gene ends were 3 bases for V and 3 bases for J; bases not matched to a gene: 10. The germline V gene encodes CDR1 ENHRY and CDR2 SYGVKD. The CDR3 covers 17 residues. CDR3 amino acids: CAISELTGTSSYNEQFF. For the CDR3, the DNA is TGTGCCATCAGTGAACTTACCGGGACTAGTAGCTACAATGAGCAGTTCTTC.

This rearrangement joins TRBV4-1 to TRBJ1-1; TRBD1 aligns across 8 bases. Trimming removed 6 bases from V and 6 bases from J; junction bases left unmatched: 12. CDR3 length equals 15 residues. Germline CDR1 is MGHRA and CDR2 is YSYEKL. The CDR3 sequence is CASSRPGQGASEAFF. Written as DNA, the CDR3 is TGCGCCAGCAGTCGGCCTGGGCAGGGGGCCTCTGAAGCTTTCTTT.